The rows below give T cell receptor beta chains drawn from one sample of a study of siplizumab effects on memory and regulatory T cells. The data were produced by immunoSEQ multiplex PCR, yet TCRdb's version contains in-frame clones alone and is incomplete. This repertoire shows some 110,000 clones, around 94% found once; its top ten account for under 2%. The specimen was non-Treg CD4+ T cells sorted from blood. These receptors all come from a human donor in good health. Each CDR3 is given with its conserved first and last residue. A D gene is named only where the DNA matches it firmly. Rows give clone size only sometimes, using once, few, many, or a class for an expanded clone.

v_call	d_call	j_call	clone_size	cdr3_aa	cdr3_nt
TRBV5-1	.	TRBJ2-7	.	CASTLLGGSNFEQYF	TGCGCCAGCACCCTCCTGGGGGGATCGAATTTCGAGCAGTACTTC
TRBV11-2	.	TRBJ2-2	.	CASSLGQDTGELFF	TGTGCCAGCAGCTTGGGACAAGACACCGGGGAGCTGTTTTTT
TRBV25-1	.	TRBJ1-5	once	CASSERLVSAQHF	TGTGCCAGCAGTGAACGACTTGTCTCGGCCCAGCATTTT
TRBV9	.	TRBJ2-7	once	CASSVAGASYEQYF	TGTGCCAGCAGCGTAGCGGGGGCGAGCTACGAGCAGTACTTC
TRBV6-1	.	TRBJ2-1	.	CASSGTSLSYNEQFF	TGTGCCAGCAGTGGGACATCCCTCTCCTACAATGAGCAGTTCTTC
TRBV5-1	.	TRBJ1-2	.	CASSPEGSVAYGYTF	TGCGCCAGCAGCCCGGAGGGCAGCGTCGCTTATGGCTACACCTTC
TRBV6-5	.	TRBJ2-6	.	CASSRLRNGANVLTF	TGTGCCAGCAGCCGACTAAGGAATGGGGCCAACGTCCTGACTTTC
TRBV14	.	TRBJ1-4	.	CASSQYTATNEKLFF	TGTGCCAGCAGCCAATACACTGCAACTAATGAAAAACTGTTTTTT
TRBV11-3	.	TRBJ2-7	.	CASSLPDCNSYEQYF	TGTGCCAGCAGCTTGCCGGACTGCAACTCCTACGAGCAGTACTTC
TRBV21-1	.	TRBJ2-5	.	CASTPPEGTHSQETQYF	TGTGCCAGCACCCCCCCCGAGGGGACGCATAGTCAAGAGACCCAGTACTTC
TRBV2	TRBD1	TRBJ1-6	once	CASSGSGGPNSPLHF	TGTGCCAGCAGTGGATCAGGGGGTCCAAATTCACCCCTCCACTTT
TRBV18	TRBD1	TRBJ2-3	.	CASSSRQGADTQYF	TGTGCCAGCTCATCCCGACAGGGGGCGGATACGCAGTATTTT
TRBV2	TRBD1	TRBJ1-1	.	CASMTDRGQTEAFF	TGTGCCAGCATGACAGACAGGGGGCAGACTGAAGCTTTCTTT
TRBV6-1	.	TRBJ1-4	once	CASSEVALREKLFF	TGTGCCAGCAGTGAAGTGGCGTTAAGGGAAAAACTGTTTTTT
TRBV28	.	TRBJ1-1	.	CASSLWGRAGSNAEAFF	TGTGCCAGCAGTTTATGGGGGCGGGCGGGTTCGAACGCTGAAGCTTTCTTT
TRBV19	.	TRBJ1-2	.	CASQGTAYGYTF	TGTGCCAGCCAAGGGACGGCCTATGGCTACACCTTC
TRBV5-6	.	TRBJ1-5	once	CASSLRAGNQPQHF	TGTGCCAGCAGCTTGCGGGCCGGGAATCAGCCCCAGCATTTT
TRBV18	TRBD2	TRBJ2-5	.	CASSQGLAGGLGETQYF	TGTGCCAGCTCACAAGGACTAGCGGGGGGACTGGGAGAGACCCAGTACTTC
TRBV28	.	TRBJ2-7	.	CASSLLAGQYF	TGTGCCAGCAGTCTCCTCGCAGGCCAGTACTTC
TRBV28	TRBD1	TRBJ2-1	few	CASSSPWDRGHNEQFF	TGTGCCAGCAGTAGCCCTTGGGACAGGGGCCACAATGAGCAGTTCTTC
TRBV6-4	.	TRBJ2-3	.	CASSESGGADTQYF	TGTGCCAGCAGTGAATCCGGGGGCGCAGATACGCAGTATTTT
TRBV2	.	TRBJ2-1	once	CASETDSYNEQFF	TGTGCCAGCGAGACAGACTCCTACAATGAGCAGTTCTTC
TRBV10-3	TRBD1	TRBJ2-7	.	CAIRSDRGNYEQYF	TGTGCCATCAGGTCAGACAGGGGGAACTACGAGCAGTACTTC
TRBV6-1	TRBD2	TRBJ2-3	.	CASSTSGGRDTQYF	TGTGCCAGCAGCACTAGCGGGGGAAGGGATACGCAGTATTTT
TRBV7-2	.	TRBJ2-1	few	CASPLPLF	TGTGCCAGCCCCTTACCCCTCTTC
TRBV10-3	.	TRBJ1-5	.	CAISDYSNQPQHF	TGTGCCATCAGTGACTATAGCAATCAGCCCCAGCATTTT
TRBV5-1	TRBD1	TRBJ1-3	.	CASSNQGGPGNTIYF	TGCGCCAGCAGCAACCAGGGGGGCCCTGGAAACACCATATATTTT
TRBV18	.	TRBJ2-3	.	CASSPPGTDTQYF	TGTGCCAGCTCACCACCCGGGACAGATACGCAGTATTTT
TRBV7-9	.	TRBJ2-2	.	CASSLNRNTGELFF	TGTGCCAGCAGCTTAAACAGGAACACCGGGGAGCTGTTTTTT
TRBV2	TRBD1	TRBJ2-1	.	CATTGEWNEQFF	TGTGCCACGACAGGGGAATGGAATGAGCAGTTCTTC
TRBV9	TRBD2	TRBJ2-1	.	CASSVELALGTEQFF	TGTGCCAGCAGCGTAGAACTAGCGCTTGGGACTGAGCAGTTCTTC
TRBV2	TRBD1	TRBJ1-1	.	CASSAQGGFTEAFF	TGTGCCAGCAGTGCCCAGGGGGGTTTCACTGAAGCTTTCTTT
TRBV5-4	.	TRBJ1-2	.	CASSLSPSEGYTF	TGTGCCAGCAGCTTGTCCCCGAGTGAGGGCTACACCTTC
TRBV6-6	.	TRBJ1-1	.	CASSYSNTEAFF	TGTGCCAGCAGTTACTCAAACACTGAAGCTTTCTTT
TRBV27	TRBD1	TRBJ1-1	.	CASSPGTGGTEAFF	TGTGCCAGCAGTCCGGGGACAGGAGGCACTGAAGCTTTCTTT
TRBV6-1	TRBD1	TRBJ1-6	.	CASNGDSSYNSPLHF	TGTGCCAGCAATGGGGACAGCTCCTATAATTCACCCCTCCACTTT
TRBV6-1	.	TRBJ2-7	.	CASSPSELTIEVQYF	TGTGCCAGCAGTCCTAGCGAGCTTACCATAGAGGTGCAGTACTTC
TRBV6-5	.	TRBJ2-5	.	CASSYDYQETQYF	TGTGCCAGCAGTTACGACTATCAAGAGACCCAGTACTTC
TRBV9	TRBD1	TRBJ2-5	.	CASSVGGQVLETQYF	TGTGCCAGCAGCGTAGGGGGACAGGTGTTAGAGACCCAGTACTTC
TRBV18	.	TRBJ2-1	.	CASSPLNYNEQFF	TGTGCCAGCTCACCGCTAAATTACAATGAGCAGTTCTTC
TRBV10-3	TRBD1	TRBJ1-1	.	CATSTGVNTEAFF	TGTGCCACCTCGACAGGGGTGAACACTGAAGCTTTCTTT
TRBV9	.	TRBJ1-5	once	CASSGGPNDQPQHF	TGTGCCAGCAGCGGGGGACCCAACGATCAGCCCCAGCATTTT
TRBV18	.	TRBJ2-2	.	CASSPSSRAGELFF	TGTGCCAGCTCACCTAGTTCCAGAGCCGGGGAGCTGTTTTTT
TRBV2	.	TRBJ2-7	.	CASNRGPYEQYF	TGTGCCAGCAATCGGGGACCCTACGAGCAGTACTTC
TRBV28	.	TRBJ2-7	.	CASSAGSYEQYF	TGTGCCAGCTCTGCAGGGTCCTACGAGCAGTACTTC
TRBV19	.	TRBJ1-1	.	CASSIRSPWANTEAFF	TGTGCCAGTAGTATACGGAGTCCGTGGGCGAACACTGAAGCTTTCTTT
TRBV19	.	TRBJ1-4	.	CASSIGTGRRTNEKLFF	TGTGCCAGTAGTATTGGAACAGGGAGGCGGACTAATGAAAAACTGTTTTTT
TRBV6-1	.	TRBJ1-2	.	CASNLDYGYTF	TGTGCCAGCAACCTAGACTATGGCTACACCTTC
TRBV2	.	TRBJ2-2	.	CASSDGGPPFF	TGTGCCAGCAGTGATGGCGGCCCACCGTTTTTT
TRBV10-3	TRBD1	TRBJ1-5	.	CAISEGQGANQPQHF	TGTGCCATCAGTGAGGGACAGGGGGCGAATCAGCCCCAGCATTTT
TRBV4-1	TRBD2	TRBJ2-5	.	CASSLVPSSGRGTQYF	TGCGCCAGCAGCCTCGTGCCCTCTAGCGGCCGGGGGACCCAGTACTTC
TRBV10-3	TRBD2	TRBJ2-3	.	CAITAGDSADTQYF	TGTGCCATCACCGCGGGGGACTCGGCAGATACGCAGTATTTT
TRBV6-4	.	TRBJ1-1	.	CASSDTQGGTEAFF	TGTGCCAGCAGTGACACCCAGGGTGGCACTGAAGCTTTCTTT
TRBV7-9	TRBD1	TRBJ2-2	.	CASIPNWDRGMFF	TGTGCCAGCATCCCCAACTGGGACAGGGGCATGTTTTTT
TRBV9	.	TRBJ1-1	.	CASSVDSTPGHTEAFF	TGTGCCAGCAGCGTAGACAGTACCCCAGGTCACACTGAAGCTTTCTTT
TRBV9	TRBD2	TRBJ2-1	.	CASSLRLADMSYNEQFF	TGTGCCAGCAGCCTGAGACTAGCGGACATGTCCTACAATGAGCAGTTCTTC
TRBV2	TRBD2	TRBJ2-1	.	CASSAGPGAGGLSSYNEQFF	TGTGCCAGCAGTGCGGGTCCCGGAGCGGGGGGACTTAGCTCCTACAATGAGCAGTTCTTC
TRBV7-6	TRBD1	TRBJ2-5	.	CASTFSTGEGTQYF	TGTGCCAGCACCTTTTCTACAGGGGAAGGGACCCAGTACTTC
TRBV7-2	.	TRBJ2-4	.	CASSLERLAKNIQYF	TGTGCCAGCAGCTTAGAAAGACTAGCCAAAAACATTCAGTACTTC